Below, 7 T cell receptor beta chains from the same sample are listed, as sequenced in a study of cytomegalovirus exposure and HLA in healthy donors. The protocol was immunoSEQ multiplex PCR, while the TCRdb copy is restricted to in-frame clones and leaves out a portion. The data contain about 120,000 clones, approximately 89% of them seen just once; the ten biggest clones take up about 1.9%. The sequenced sample was PBMCs. The receptors shown here come from a woman between 18 and 29 years old in good health and CMV-seronegative.

The rearrangement uses TRBV5-1 and TRBJ1-1; D gene uncertain. Germline lookup yields CDR1 SGHRS and CDR2 YFSETQ. The CDR3 extends over 14 amino acids. The V end was cut by 2 bases, the J end by 6 bases, with 14 bases between. The DNA for the CDR3 is TGCGCCAGCAGCTTCGGGCAGGAGGGATCTGAAGCTTTCTTT. Amino acid sequence: CASSFGQEGSEAFF.

This clone was picked up one time. The chain recombines TRBV7-9 with TRBJ2-5; 7 bases align to TRBD2. Germline V lookup: CDR1 SEHNR, CDR2 FQNEAQ (reference sequence). The CDR3 is 14 amino acids. J gave up 6 bases and V 1 base, and 5 bases lay outside the gene matches. CDR3 sequence: CASSLGTSRKTQYF. CDR3 nucleotide sequence: TGTGCCAGCAGCTTAGGGACTAGTCGGAAGACCCAGTACTTC. Variable domain in full (rest from reference TRBV7-9 and TRBJ2-5): DTGVSQNPRHKITKRGQNVTFRCDPISEHNRLYWYRQTLGQGPEFLTYFQNEAQLEKSRLLSDRFSAERPKGSFSTLEIQRTEQGDSAMYLCASSLGTSRKTQYFGPGTRLLVL.

This chain connects TRBV4-3 to TRBJ2-1; 8 bases are shared with TRBD1. The CDR3 runs 19 residues. CDR1 is LGHNA and CDR2 is YSLEER in the germline V gene. Unmatched junction bases numbered 14, after V lost 0 bases and J lost 4 bases. CDR3 residues: CASSQDRGTGPAPYNEQFF. DNA of the CDR3: TGCGCCAGCAGCCAAGATCGAGGGACAGGCCCTGCCCCGTACAATGAGCAGTTCTTC.

J is TRBJ2-1 and V is TRBV6-1; D may be TRBD2 (6 bases). The CDR3 totals 11 residues. Germline V gene sequence: CDR1 MNHNS, CDR2 SASEGT. Trimming pared 9 bases from V and 9 bases from J, leaving 12 bases between. CDR3 in amino acids: CARGGSVEQFF. Written as DNA, the CDR3 is TGTGCCAGGGGGGGTTCGGTTGAGCAGTTCTTC.

The rearrangement joins TRBV19 to TRBJ1-5; D unclear. The V end lost 5 bases, the J end lost 7 bases, and 9 bases lay between the germline ends. The V gene's germline CDR1 is LNHDA and CDR2 SQIVND (reference sequence). This CDR3 spans 12 amino acids. CDR3 loop: CASSPNRQPQHF. The CDR3, as DNA: TGTGCCAGTAGTCCCAACCGGCAGCCCCAGCATTTT.

CDR3 loop: CASSSGLAGSEQYF. CDR3 DNA sequence: TGTGCCAGCAGCTCCGGACTAGCGGGGAGCGAGCAGTACTTC. This chain connects TRBV7-2 to TRBJ2-7, with TRBD2 matching over 12 bases. V dropped 4 bases and J dropped 6; count of bases not matched to a gene: 4. The CDR3 is 14 residues long. Germline CDR1 SGHTA, CDR2 FQGNSA.

V gene TRBV25-1 combines with J gene TRBJ2-7, with 8 bases aligning to TRBD1. Germline CDR1 and CDR2: MGHDK and SYGVNS. V dropped 0 bases and J dropped 3; count of bases not matched to a gene: 1. There are 14 residues in the CDR3. CDR3 in DNA: TGTGCCAGCAGTGAATACGACAGGGGCTACGAGCAGTACTTC. Its protein is CASSEYDRGYEQYF.